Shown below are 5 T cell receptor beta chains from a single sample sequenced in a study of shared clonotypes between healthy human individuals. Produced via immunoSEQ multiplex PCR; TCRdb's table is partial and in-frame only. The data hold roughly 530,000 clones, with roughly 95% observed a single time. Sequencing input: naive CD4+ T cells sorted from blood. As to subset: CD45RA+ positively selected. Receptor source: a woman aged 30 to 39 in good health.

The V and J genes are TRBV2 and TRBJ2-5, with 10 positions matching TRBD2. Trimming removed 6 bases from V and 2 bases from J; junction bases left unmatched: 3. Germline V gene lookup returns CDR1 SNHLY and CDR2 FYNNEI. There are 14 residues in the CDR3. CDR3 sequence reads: CASRILAGQETQYF. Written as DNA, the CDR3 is TGTGCCAGCAGGATACTAGCGGGACAAGAGACCCAGTACTTC.

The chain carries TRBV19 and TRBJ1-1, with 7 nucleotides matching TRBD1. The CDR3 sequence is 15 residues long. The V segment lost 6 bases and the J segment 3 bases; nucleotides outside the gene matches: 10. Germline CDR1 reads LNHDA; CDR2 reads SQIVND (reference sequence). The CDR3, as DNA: TGTGCCAGTAGAGACAGGGTGGAGTTGGACACTGAAGCTTTCTTT. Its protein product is CASRDRVELDTEAFF.

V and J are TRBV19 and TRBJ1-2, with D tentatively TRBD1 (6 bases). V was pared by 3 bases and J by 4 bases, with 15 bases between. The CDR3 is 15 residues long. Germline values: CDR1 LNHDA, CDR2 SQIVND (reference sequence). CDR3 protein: CASSMTRGAGYGYTF. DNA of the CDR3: TGTGCCAGTAGTATGACCAGGGGCGCGGGCTATGGCTACACCTTC. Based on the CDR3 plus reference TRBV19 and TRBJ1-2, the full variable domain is DGGITQSPKYLFRKEGQNVTLSCEQNLNHDAMYWYRQDPGQGLRLIYYSQIVNDFQKGDIAEGYSVSREKKESFPLTVTSAQKNPTAFYLCASSMTRGAGYGYTFGSGTRLTVV.

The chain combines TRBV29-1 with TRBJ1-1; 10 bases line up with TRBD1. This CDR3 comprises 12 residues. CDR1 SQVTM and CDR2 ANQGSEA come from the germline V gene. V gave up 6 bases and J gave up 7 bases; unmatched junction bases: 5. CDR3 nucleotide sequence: TGCAGCGTAACCCGGGACAGGGGTGAAGCTTTCTTT. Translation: CSVTRDRGEAFF.

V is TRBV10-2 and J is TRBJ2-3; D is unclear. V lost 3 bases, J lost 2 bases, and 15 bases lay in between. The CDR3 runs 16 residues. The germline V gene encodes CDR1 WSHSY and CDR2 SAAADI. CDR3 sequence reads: CASSERARTITDTQYF. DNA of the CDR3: TGCGCCAGCAGTGAAAGGGCTAGAACTATCACAGATACGCAGTATTTT.